The 31 T cell receptor beta chains below come from one sample, sequenced in a study of T cell clonotyping in hematopoietic cell transplantation. The assay was immunoSEQ multiplex PCR, and TCRdb's table has in-frame clones only and misses some. The data contain about 50,000 clones, over 75% of them singletons. Regarding time point: recipient sample about 28 days before transplant, after cytoreduction. The sequencing here drew on peripheral blood mononuclear cells, taken before stem cell transplant. The receptors shown here come from a man aged 55 to 69 with biphenotypic leukemia. Some clones in this sample may be carry-over from other donors' samples.

The rearrangement links TRBV6-5 to TRBJ1-5; D gene ambiguous. Germline values: CDR1 MNHEY, CDR2 SVGAGI. The CDR3 loop spans 12 amino acids. Trimming pared 5 bases from V and 3 bases from J, leaving 5 bases between. The CDR3 DNA is TGTGCCAGCAGTACCCCCAATCAGCCCCAGCATTTT. Translated, it gives CASSTPNQPQHF.

The chain uses TRBV18 and TRBJ1-1; 8 bases map to TRBD1. This CDR3 has 17 residues. CDR1 and CDR2 (germline): KGHSH, LQKENI. The V and J ends lost 2 bases and 0 bases, in that order; junction bases with no gene match: 8. The CDR3 DNA sequence: TGTGCCAGCTCACCATACGGTAACAGGGGGATGAACACTGAAGCTTTCTTT. Amino acids: CASSPYGNRGMNTEAFF.

The rearrangement uses TRBV6-6 and TRBJ2-3; tentative D call: TRBD2 (6 bases). CDR1 and CDR2 from the germline V gene are MNHNY and SVGAGI (reference sequence). Trimming cost V 6 bases and J 9 bases, with 16 bases left between them. CDR3 length equals 13 residues. The CDR3 region is CASRVKGGVTQYF. CDR3 in DNA: TGTGCCAGCAGGGTAAAAGGCGGGGTCACGCAGTATTTT.

Only a few counts were recorded for this clone. This sequence joins TRBV30 and TRBJ2-7, with 12 bases lining up with TRBD2. Germline V gene data show CDR1 as GTSNPN and CDR2 as SVGIG (reference sequence). CDR3 length: 13 amino acids. Trimming took 4 bases from V and 5 from J; bases not matched to a gene: 3. The chain's CDR3 is CAWNLAGGHEQYF. CDR3 nucleotides: TGTGCCTGGAACCTAGCGGGAGGGCACGAGCAGTACTTC. Based on the CDR3 plus reference TRBV30 and TRBJ2-7, the full variable domain is SQTIHQWPATLVQPVGSPLSLECTVEGTSNPNLYWYRQAAGRGLQLLFYSVGIGQISSEVPQNLSASRPQDRQFILSSKKLLLSDSGFYLCAWNLAGGHEQYFGPGTRLTVT.

The rearrangement uses TRBV4-1 and TRBJ2-1; 7 nucleotides line up with TRBD2. The CDR3 is 15 residues long. Germline V gene sequence: CDR1 MGHRA, CDR2 YSYEKL. V lost 8 bases, J lost 5 bases, and 12 bases stayed unmatched. In DNA form, the CDR3 reads TGCGCCAGCTGCCGCGGCCTAGCGGAAAACAATGAGCAGTTCTTC. This codes for CASCRGLAENNEQFF.

The sample holds one count of this clone. The genes are TRBV4-2 and TRBJ2-2, with TRBD2 identical over 13 bases. CDR3 length equals 17 residues. Looked up from germline, CDR1 is LGHNA and CDR2 is YNFKEQ. V was pared by 4 bases and J by 6 bases, with 8 bases of the junction left unmatched. The CDR3 sequence is CASSPGLAGTSSGELFF. CDR3 DNA sequence: TGTGCCAGCAGCCCGGGACTAGCGGGAACTAGTTCCGGGGAGCTGTTTTTT.

V and J are TRBV4-1 and TRBJ2-2; D remains unclear. V dropped 4 bases and J dropped 2 bases, with 2 bases sitting between them. The CDR3 runs 12 residues. Looked up from germline, CDR1 is MGHRA and CDR2 is YSYEKL. The CDR3 DNA reads TGCGCCAGCAGCCTTAACACCGGGGAGCTGTTTTTT. This translates into CASSLNTGELFF.

The V gene is TRBV9, the J gene TRBJ1-5; D might be TRBD1 (5 bases). Trimming left V 5 bases short and J 7 bases short, with 19 bases between. The CDR3 runs 15 residues. In germline, CDR1 is SGDLS, CDR2 YYNGEE. CDR3 amino acids: CASSPDPAGQQPQHF. CDR3 coding DNA: TGTGCCAGCAGTCCTGACCCGGCAGGGCAACAGCCCCAGCATTTT.

This clone showed up just once. The rearrangement uses TRBV28 and TRBJ1-1; D call uncertain. V lost 5 bases, J lost 3 bases, and 13 bases lay in between. CDR3 size: 14 residues. The germline V gene has CDR1 MDHEN and CDR2 SYDVKM. CDR3 nucleotides: TGTGCCAGCAGTCCACGATGGGTGGACACTGAAGCTTTCTTT. It codes for CASSPRWVDTEAFF.

The chain links TRBV5-1 to TRBJ2-7; perhaps TRBD1 as D (5 bases). Looked up from germline, CDR1 is SGHRS and CDR2 is YFSETQ. The V end was cut by 3 bases, the J end by 2 bases, with 12 bases between. CDR3 length equals 14 residues. CDR3 residues: CASSSTGIPYEQYF. The CDR3 DNA sequence: TGCGCCAGCAGCTCAACAGGTATCCCCTACGAGCAGTACTTC.

The rearrangement joins TRBV7-9 to TRBJ2-7; the D is unclear. Per germline, CDR1 SEHNR and CDR2 FQNEAQ (reference sequence). CDR3 length: 11 amino acids. Trimming left V 2 bases short and J 3 bases short, with 2 bases between. The CDR3 protein is CASSLYYEQYF. The CDR3, as DNA: TGTGCCAGCAGCTTATACTACGAGCAGTACTTC.

V and J are TRBV10-1 and TRBJ1-1; D ambiguous. This CDR3 has 13 residues. The germline gives CDR1 WNHNN, CDR2 SYGVQD (reference sequence). Deletions cut 0 bases from V and 4 bases from J, with 6 bases between. The CDR3 region has the DNA TGCGCCAGCAGTGAGTCGACTCTCACTGAAGCTTTCTTT. Translation gives CASSESTLTEAFF.

J is TRBJ2-7 and V is TRBV7-8, with TRBD2 as a possible D gene (6 bases). Germline CDR1 reads SGHVS; CDR2 reads FQNEAQ. The V gene lost 0 bases and the J gene lost 6 bases, with 9 bases spanning the gap. This CDR3 comprises 13 residues. The CDR3 DNA is TGTGCCAGCAGCTTAGCTCTGGGAGGCGAGCAGTACTTC. Its protein is CASSLALGGEQYF. Using reference TRBV7-8 and TRBJ2-7 for the parts outside the CDR3, the full variable domain is GAGVSQSPRYKVAKRGQDVALRCDPISGHVSLFWYQQALGQGPEFLTYFQNEAQLDKSGLPSDRFFAERPEGSVSTLKIQRTQQEDSAVYLCASSLALGGEQYFGPGTRLTVT.

The CDR3 region has the DNA TGTGCCAGCAGTCTGGAAGGGGAGCAGTACTTC. As protein: CASSLEGEQYF. The chain has TRBV9 and TRBJ2-7; D is uncertain. V gave up 5 bases and J gave up 7 bases, with 10 bases separating them. Germline CDR1 and CDR2: SGDLS and YYNGEE. CDR3 length equals 11 residues.

The chain recombines TRBV5-6 with TRBJ2-1; D ambiguous. CDR3 length: 15 amino acids. Trimming removed 2 bases from V and 7 bases from J, with 16 bases in between. Germline V lookup: CDR1 SGHDT, CDR2 YYEEEE. CDR3 DNA sequence: TGTGCCAGCAGCTTCGGCGGAATCGTCCCTAATGAGCAGTTCTTC. Residues: CASSFGGIVPNEQFF.

The table lists this clone with a few counts. The chain links TRBV2 to TRBJ1-4; perhaps TRBD1 as D (5 bases). From germline, CDR1 is SNHLY and CDR2 FYNNEI. The CDR3 has 16 amino acids. V gave up 4 bases and J gave up 12 bases, with 24 bases separating them. This CDR3 is CASSVQEESRWRELFF. The CDR3 DNA is TGTGCCAGCAGTGTACAGGAGGAAAGTCGCTGGAGGGAACTGTTTTTT.

J is TRBJ2-2 and V is TRBV19; D tentatively fits TRBD1 or TRBD2 (6 bases each). The germline gives CDR1 LNHDA, CDR2 SQIVND (reference sequence). The CDR3 is 16 residues long. V shed 8 bases and J shed 1 base, with 17 bases lying between them. The CDR3 bases are TGTGCCAGTTCCAAGGGGGGAGCCAAGAACACCGGGGAGCTGTTTTTT. Amino acid sequence: CASSKGGAKNTGELFF.

The CDR3 sequence: CASSYGAGGREQFF. The DNA of the CDR3 is TGTGCCAGCAGTTACGGAGCGGGAGGGCGTGAGCAGTTCTTC. The V gene is TRBV6-5, the J gene TRBJ2-1; 10 bases fit TRBD2. V shed 2 bases and J 9 bases; nucleotides not matched to a gene: 4. This CDR3 is 14 amino acids long. The V gene's germline CDR1 is MNHEY and CDR2 SVGAGI.

The V gene is TRBV5-1, the J gene TRBJ2-1; D is ambiguous. Looked up from germline, CDR1 is SGHRS and CDR2 is YFSETQ. The CDR3 runs 14 residues. V lost 0 bases and J 2 bases, leaving 6 bases between the germline ends. The CDR3 here is CASSLDVAYNEQFF. The CDR3, as DNA: TGCGCCAGCAGCTTGGATGTCGCCTACAATGAGCAGTTCTTC.

V and J are TRBV27 and TRBJ2-7; no reliable D call. Per the germline V gene, CDR1 is MNHEY and CDR2 is SMNVEV (reference sequence). Trimming took off 2 bases at V and 5 bases at J, with 7 bases between the two ends. The CDR3 loop spans 12 amino acids. CDR3 sequence (DNA): TGTGCCAGCAGTTTAGACGGTGACGAGCAGTACTTC. Translation: CASSLDGDEQYF.

This chain links TRBV28 with TRBJ2-1; 7 nucleotides match TRBD2. There are 13 residues in the CDR3. Germline trimming cut 2 bases from V and 10 bases from J; bases unmatched to any gene: 5. The germline gives CDR1 MDHEN, CDR2 SYDVKM. CDR3 loop: CASSLAGEHEQFF. CDR3 in DNA: TGTGCCAGCAGTTTAGCGGGAGAACACGAGCAGTTCTTC.

The chain employs TRBV4-2 and TRBJ2-1; 14 bases align to TRBD2. Germline V gene lookup returns CDR1 LGHNA and CDR2 YNFKEQ. Losses at the gene ends were 7 bases for V and 12 bases for J; bases not matched to a gene: 8. CDR3 length: 14 amino acids. CDR3: CASNPGLAGDGQFF. Here the CDR3 DNA reads TGTGCCAGCAACCCGGGACTAGCGGGAGACGGGCAGTTCTTC.

The chain couples TRBV7-8 to TRBJ2-1; 10 bases match TRBD1. Germline CDR1 is SGHVS and CDR2 is FQNEAQ. The CDR3 is 13 residues long. V shed 5 bases and J 8 bases; nucleotides not matched to a gene: 3. The CDR3 DNA follows: TGTGCCAGCAGCCTCGGGACAGGGGATGAGCAGTTCTTC. Encoded protein: CASSLGTGDEQFF.

J is TRBJ1-2 and V is TRBV5-1; the D gene is possibly TRBD1 (6 bases). The CDR3 runs 15 residues. CDR1 and CDR2 from the germline V gene are SGHRS and YFSETQ. Trimming removed 2 bases from V and 8 bases from J, with 19 bases in between. The CDR3 coding sequence is TGCGCCAGCAGCTTATTCCCGGGGCAGGGGCACGGCTACACCTTC. Its protein product is CASSLFPGQGHGYTF.

This chain uses TRBV2 with TRBJ1-2, with a tentative D call TRBD1 (5 bases). With 6 bases removed from V and 4 bases from J, the gap between germline ends came to 15 bases. The CDR3 is 14 amino acids. Germline CDR1 reads SNHLY; CDR2 reads FYNNEI. The CDR3 coding sequence is TGTGCCAGCAGGGATCAGGGTTGGGGCTATGGCTACACCTTC. Its translation is CASRDQGWGYGYTF.

The chain uses TRBV28 and TRBJ2-7; TRBD2 might be the D (6 bases). Deletions cut 4 bases from V and 0 bases from J, with 13 bases between. The CDR3 runs 15 residues. CDR1 MDHEN and CDR2 SYDVKM come from the germline V gene. As DNA, the CDR3 is TGTGCCAGCAGTTACTTAGCGGAAAGCTCCTACGAGCAGTACTTC. Amino acids: CASSYLAESSYEQYF. The whole variable domain, remainder taken from reference TRBV28 and TRBJ2-7, is DVKVTQSSRYLVKRTGEKVFLECVQDMDHENMFWYRQDPGLGLRLIYFSYDVKMKEKGDIPEGYSVSREKKERFSLILESASTNQTSMYLCASSYLAESSYEQYFGPGTRLTVT.

V gene TRBV30 combines with J gene TRBJ2-1, with D uncertain. Trimming pared 4 bases from V and 6 bases from J, leaving 13 bases between. This CDR3 contains 13 residues. Germline V lookup: CDR1 GTSNPN, CDR2 SVGIG (reference sequence). The CDR3 spells CAWIPLVSNEQFF. The DNA of the CDR3 is TGTGCCTGGATCCCTTTAGTCAGCAATGAGCAGTTCTTC.

The V call is TRBV2, the J call TRBJ2-7; tentative D call: TRBD2 (6 bases). The CDR3 sequence is 13 residues long. V was clipped by 1 base and J by 6 bases, with 10 bases between them. The V gene's germline CDR1 is SNHLY and CDR2 FYNNEI. The CDR3 DNA sequence: TGTGCCAGCAGTGAAGGGGGGGTCGCCGAGCAGTACTTC. Protein product: CASSEGGVAEQYF. Drawing the rest from reference TRBV2 and TRBJ2-7, the complete variable domain is EPEVTQTPSHQVTQMGQEVILRCVPISNHLYFYWYRQILGQKVEFLVSFYNNEISEKSEIFDDQFSVERPDGSNFTLKIRSTKLEDSAMYFCASSEGGVAEQYFGPGTRLTVT.

This chain uses TRBV10-3 with TRBJ2-2; 9 nucleotides match TRBD1. This CDR3 spans 14 amino acids. The V gene end was trimmed by 5 bases and the J gene end by 4 bases; junction bases not matched to a gene: 2. Germline V CDR1 and CDR2: ENHRY, SYGVKD. CDR3 DNA: TGTGCCATCAGTCCGACAGGGGGCACCGGGGAGCTGTTTTTT. Its protein is CAISPTGGTGELFF.

This clone came up a few times. The CDR3 spells CASSLHGGRTRGEVYIQYF. In DNA form, the CDR3 reads TGTGCCAGCAGCTTACATGGCGGGAGGACTAGGGGGGAAGTATACATTCAGTACTTC. V is TRBV7-2 and J is TRBJ2-4; 8 positions match TRBD2. Germline V gene lookup returns CDR1 SGHTA and CDR2 FQGNSA. Trimming took 2 bases from V and 8 from J; bases not matched to a gene: 20. The CDR3 length is 19 residues.

For the CDR3, the DNA is TGTGCCAGCAGTTTATGGGCAGGGAGGAACGAGCAGTACTTC. This encodes CASSLWAGRNEQYF. The chain has TRBV28 and TRBJ2-7; tentative D call: TRBD2 (6 bases). The CDR3 is made up of 14 amino acids. CDR1 and CDR2 from the germline V gene are MDHEN and SYDVKM. The V end lost 0 bases, the J end lost 5 bases, and 11 bases lay between the germline ends.